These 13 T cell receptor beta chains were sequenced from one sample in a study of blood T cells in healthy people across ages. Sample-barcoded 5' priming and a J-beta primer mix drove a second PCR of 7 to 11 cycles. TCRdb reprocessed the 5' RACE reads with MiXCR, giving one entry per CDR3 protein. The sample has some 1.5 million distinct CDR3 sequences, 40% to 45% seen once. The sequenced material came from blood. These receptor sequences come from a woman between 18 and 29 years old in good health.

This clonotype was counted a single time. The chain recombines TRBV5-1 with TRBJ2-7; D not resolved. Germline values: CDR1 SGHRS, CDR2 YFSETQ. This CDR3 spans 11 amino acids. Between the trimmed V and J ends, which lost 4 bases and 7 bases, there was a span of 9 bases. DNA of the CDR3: TGCGCCAGCAGCCCTGCAGAGGAGCAGTACTTC. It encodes CASSPAEEQYF.

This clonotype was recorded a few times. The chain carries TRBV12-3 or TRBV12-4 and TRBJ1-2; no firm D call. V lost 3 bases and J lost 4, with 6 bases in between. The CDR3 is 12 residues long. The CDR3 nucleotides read TGTGCCAGCAGTTTTGGGATCTATGGCTACACCTTC. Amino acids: CASSFGIYGYTF.

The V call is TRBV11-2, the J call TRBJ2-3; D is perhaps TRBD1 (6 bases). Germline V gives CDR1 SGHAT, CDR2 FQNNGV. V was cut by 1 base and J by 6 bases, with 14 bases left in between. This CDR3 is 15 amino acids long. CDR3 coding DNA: TGTGCCAGCAGCTTAGGAGGACAGAAAGTCGATACGCAGTATTTT. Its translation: CASSLGGQKVDTQYF. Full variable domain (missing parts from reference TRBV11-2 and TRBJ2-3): EAGVAQSPRYKIIEKRQSVAFWCNPISGHATLYWYQQILGQGPKLLIQFQNNGVVDDSQLPKDRFSAERLKGVDSTLKIQPAKLEDSAVYLCASSLGGQKVDTQYFGPGTRLTVL.

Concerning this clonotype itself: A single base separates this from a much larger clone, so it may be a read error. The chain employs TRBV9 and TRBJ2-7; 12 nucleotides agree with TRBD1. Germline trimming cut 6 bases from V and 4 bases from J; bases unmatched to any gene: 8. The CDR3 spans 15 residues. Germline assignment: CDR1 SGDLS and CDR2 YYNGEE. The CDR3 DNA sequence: TGTGCCAGCAACGCTGGGACAGGGGGCGTGTACGAGCAGTACTTC. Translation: CASNAGTGGVYEQYF.

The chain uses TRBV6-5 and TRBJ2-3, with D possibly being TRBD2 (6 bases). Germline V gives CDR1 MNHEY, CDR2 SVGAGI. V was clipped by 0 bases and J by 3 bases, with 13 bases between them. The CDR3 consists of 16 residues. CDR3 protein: CASSYSGGGGTDTQYF. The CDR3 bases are TGTGCCAGCAGTTACTCGGGGGGAGGTGGGACAGATACGCAGTATTTT.

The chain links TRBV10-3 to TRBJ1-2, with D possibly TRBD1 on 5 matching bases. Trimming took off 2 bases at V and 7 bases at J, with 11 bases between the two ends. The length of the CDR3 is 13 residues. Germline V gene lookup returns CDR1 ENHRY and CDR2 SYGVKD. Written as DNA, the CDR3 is TGTGCCATCAGTGAGGGCAGGGTTGGTGGCTACACCTTC. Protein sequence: CAISEGRVGGYTF.

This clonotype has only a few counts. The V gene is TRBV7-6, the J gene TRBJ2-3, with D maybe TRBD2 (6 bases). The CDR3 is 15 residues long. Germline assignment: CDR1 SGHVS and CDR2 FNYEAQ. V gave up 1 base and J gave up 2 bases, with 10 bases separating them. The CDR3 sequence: CASSLVGLNTDTQYF. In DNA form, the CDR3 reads TGTGCCAGCAGCTTAGTGGGACTGAACACAGATACGCAGTATTTT.

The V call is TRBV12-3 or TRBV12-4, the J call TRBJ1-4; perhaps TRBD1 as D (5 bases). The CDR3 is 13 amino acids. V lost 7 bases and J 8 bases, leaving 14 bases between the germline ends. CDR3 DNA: TGTGCCAGCACCTCCTCCTGGGGGGAAAAACTGTTTTTT. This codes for CASTSSWGEKLFF.

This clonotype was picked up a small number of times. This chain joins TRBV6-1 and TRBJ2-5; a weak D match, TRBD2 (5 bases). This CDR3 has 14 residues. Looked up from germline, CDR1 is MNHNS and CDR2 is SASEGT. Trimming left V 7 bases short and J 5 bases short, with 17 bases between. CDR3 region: CASTPPGGLETQYF. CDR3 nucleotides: TGTGCCAGCACCCCACCAGGAGGTTTGGAGACCCAGTACTTC.

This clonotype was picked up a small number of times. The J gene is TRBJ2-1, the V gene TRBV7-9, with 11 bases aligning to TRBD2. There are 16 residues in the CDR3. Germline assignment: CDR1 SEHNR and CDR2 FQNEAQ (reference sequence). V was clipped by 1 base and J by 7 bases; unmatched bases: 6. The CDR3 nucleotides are TGTGCCAGCAGCTTAGAGGCTAGCGGGAGGAGGAATGAGCAGTTCTTC. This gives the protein CASSLEASGRRNEQFF.

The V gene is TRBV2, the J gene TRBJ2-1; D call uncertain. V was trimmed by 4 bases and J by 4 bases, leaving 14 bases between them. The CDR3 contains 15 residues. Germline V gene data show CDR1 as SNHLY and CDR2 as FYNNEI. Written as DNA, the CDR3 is TGTGCCAGCAGTGTCAGTCTATTCAGATACAATGAGCAGTTCTTC. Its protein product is CASSVSLFRYNEQFF.

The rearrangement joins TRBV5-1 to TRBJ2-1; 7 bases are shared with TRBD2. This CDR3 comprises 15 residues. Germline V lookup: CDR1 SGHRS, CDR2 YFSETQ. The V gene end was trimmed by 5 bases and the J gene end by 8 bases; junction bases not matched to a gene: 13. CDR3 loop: CASRAGRAGTDEQFF. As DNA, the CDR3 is TGCGCCAGCAGGGCGGGACGAGCGGGAACGGATGAGCAGTTCTTC.

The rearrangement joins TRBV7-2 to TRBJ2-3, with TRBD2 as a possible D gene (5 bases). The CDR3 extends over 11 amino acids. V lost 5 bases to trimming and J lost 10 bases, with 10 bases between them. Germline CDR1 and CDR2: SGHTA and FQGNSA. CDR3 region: CASSPAGAQYF. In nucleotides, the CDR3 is TGTGCCAGCAGCCCGGCGGGCGCGCAGTATTTT.